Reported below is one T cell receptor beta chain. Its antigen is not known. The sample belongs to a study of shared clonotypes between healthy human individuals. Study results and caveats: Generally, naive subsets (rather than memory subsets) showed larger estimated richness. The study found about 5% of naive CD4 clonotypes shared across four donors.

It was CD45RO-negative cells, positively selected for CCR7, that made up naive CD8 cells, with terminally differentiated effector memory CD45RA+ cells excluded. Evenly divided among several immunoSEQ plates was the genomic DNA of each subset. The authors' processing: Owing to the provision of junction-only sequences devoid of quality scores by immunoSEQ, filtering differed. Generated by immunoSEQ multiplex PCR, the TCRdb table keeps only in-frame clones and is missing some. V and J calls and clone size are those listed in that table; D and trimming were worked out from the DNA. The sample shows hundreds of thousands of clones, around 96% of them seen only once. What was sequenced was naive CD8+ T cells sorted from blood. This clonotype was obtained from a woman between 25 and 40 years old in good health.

The CDR3 protein is CASSHRTGLATEAFF. CDR3 coding DNA: TGTGCCAGCAGCCACCGGACAGGGCTGGCCACTGAAGCTTTCTTT. V usage is TRBV14 and J usage is TRBJ1-1; TRBD1 matches at 8 bases. The CDR3 totals 15 residues. The J segment lost 4 bases and the V segment lost 3 bases, leaving 7 bases of the junction unmatched. Germline V gene data show CDR1 as SGHDN and CDR2 as FVKESK.